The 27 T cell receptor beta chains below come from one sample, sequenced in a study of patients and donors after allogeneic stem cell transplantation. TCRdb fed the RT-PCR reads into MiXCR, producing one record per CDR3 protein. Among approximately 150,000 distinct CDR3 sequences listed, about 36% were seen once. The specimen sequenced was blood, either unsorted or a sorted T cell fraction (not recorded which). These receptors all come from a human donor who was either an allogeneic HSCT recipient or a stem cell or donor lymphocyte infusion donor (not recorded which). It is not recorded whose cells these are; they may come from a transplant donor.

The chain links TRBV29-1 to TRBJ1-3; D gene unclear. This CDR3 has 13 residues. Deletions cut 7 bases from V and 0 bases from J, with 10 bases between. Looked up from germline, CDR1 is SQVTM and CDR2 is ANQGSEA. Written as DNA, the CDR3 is TGCAGCGCTGTAAAGGTCTCTGGAAACACCATATATTTT. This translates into CSAVKVSGNTIYF.

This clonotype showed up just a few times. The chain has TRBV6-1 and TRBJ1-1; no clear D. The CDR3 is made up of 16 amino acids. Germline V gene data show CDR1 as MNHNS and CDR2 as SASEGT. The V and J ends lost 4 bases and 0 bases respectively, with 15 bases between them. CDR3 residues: CASSGLHGQMNTEAFF. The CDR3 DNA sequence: TGTGCCAGCAGTGGCCTTCACGGGCAGATGAACACTGAAGCTTTCTTT.

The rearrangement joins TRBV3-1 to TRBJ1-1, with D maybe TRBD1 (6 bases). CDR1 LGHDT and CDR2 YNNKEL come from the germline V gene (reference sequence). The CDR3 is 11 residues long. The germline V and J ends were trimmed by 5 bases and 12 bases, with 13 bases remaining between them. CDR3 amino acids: CASSTGNRSFF. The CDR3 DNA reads TGTGCCAGCAGCACAGGGAACCGTTCTTTCTTT.

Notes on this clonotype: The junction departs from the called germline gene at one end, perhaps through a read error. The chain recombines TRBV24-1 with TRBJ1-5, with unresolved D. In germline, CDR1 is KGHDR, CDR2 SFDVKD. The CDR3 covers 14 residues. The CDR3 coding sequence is TGTGCCACCAGTGATCCGGGCCTCAATCGGCCCCAGCATTTT. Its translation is CATSDPGLNRPQHF.

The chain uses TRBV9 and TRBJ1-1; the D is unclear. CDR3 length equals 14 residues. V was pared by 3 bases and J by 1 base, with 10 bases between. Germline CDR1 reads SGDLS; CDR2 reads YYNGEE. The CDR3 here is CASSAGLQNTEAFF. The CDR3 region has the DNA TGTGCCAGCAGCGCGGGCCTTCAGAACACTGAAGCTTTCTTT.

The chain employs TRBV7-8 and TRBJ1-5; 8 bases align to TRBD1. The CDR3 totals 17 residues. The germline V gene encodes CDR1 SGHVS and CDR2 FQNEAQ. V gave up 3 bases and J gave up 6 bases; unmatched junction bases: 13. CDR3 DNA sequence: TGTGCCAGCAGCTTCCTCCACCTGACAGGGGCGGGTCAGCCCCAGCATTTT. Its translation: CASSFLHLTGAGQPQHF.

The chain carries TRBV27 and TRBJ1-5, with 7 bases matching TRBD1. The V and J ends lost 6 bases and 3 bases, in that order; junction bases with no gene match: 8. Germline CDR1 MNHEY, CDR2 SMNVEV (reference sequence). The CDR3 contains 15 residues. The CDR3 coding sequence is TGTGCCAGCAGACTGCTAGGGGGCGTCAATCAGCCCCAGCATTTT. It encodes CASRLLGGVNQPQHF.

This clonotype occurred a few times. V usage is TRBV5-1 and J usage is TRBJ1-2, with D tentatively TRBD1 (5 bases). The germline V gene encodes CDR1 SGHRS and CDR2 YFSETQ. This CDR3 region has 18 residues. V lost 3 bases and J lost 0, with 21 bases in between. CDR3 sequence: CASSWRGGDRSANYGYTF. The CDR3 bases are TGCGCCAGCAGCTGGCGGGGCGGGGATAGATCTGCTAACTATGGCTACACCTTC. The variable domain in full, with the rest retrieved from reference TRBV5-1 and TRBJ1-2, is KAGVTQTPRYLIKTRGQQVTLSCSPISGHRSVSWYQQTPGQGLQFLFEYFSETQRNKGNFPGRFSGRQFSNSRSEMNVSTLELGDSALYLCASSWRGGDRSANYGYTFGSGTRLTVV.

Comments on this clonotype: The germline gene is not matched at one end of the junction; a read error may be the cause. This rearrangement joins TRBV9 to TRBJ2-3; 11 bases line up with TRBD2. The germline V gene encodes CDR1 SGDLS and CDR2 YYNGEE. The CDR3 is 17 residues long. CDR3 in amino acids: CASTPSGGSSSTDTQNF. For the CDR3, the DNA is TGTGCCAGTACCCCTAGCGGGGGGTCCTCTAGCACAGATACGCAGAATTTT.

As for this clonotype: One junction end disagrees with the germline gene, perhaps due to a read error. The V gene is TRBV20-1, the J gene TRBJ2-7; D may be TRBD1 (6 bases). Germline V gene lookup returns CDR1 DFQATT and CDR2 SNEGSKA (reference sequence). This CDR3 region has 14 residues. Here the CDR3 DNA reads TGCAGTGCTAGAGATCGAGACAGGTCCTCCGAGCAGTACTTC. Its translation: CSARDRDRSSEQYF.

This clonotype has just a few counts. CDR3 amino acids: CASSSHYVGETEAFF. In DNA, the CDR3 is TGTGCCAGCAGTTCCCATTACGTGGGGGAGACTGAAGCTTTCTTT. This rearrangement joins TRBV27 to TRBJ1-1; D might be TRBD1 (5 bases). V gave up 4 bases and J gave up 5 bases, with 17 bases separating them. Germline CDR1 is MNHEY and CDR2 is SMNVEV (reference sequence). The CDR3 loop spans 15 amino acids.

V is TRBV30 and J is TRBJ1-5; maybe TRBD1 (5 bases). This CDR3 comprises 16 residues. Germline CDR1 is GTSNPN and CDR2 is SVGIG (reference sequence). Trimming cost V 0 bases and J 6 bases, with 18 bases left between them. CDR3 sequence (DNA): TGTGCCTGGAGTGTGGCCAGGGTTAGGGCCGGTCAGCCCCAGCATTTT. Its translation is CAWSVARVRAGQPQHF.

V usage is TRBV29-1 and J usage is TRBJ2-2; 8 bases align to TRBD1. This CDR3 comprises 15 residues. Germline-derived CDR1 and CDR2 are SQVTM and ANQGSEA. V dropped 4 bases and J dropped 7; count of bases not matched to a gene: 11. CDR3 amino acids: CSVGLAGGLGGELFF. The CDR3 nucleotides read TGCAGCGTTGGGTTGGCAGGGGGCTTGGGCGGGGAGCTGTTTTTT.

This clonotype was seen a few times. The CDR3: CASSHPGRLYGYTF. The CDR3 DNA reads TGTGCCAGCAGCCACCCGGGACGGCTCTATGGCTACACCTTC. The rearrangement links TRBV16 to TRBJ1-2, with a possible D match to TRBD1 (5 bases). With 3 bases removed from V and 4 bases from J, the gap between germline ends came to 12 bases. Germline V gene lookup returns CDR1 KGHSY and CDR2 FQNENV. The CDR3 consists of 14 residues.

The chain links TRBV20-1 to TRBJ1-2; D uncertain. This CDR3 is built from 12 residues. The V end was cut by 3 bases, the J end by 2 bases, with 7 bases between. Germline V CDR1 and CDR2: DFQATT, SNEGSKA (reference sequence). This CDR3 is CSASLVNYGYTF. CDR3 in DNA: TGCAGTGCTAGCCTAGTCAACTATGGCTACACCTTC.

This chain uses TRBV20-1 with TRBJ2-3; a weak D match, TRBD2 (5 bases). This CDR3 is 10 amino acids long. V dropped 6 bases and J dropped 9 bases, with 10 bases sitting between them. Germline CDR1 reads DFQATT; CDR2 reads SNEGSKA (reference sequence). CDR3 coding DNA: TGCAGTGCGAAGGAGGACACGCAGTATTTT. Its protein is CSAKEDTQYF.

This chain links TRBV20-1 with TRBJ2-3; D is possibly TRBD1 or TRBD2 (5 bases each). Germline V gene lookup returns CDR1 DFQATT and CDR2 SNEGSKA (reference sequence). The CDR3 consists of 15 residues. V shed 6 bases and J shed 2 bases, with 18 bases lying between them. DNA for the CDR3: TGCAGTGCCTGCTGGGACCGCAGGTCCACAGATACGCAGTATTTT. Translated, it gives CSACWDRRSTDTQYF.

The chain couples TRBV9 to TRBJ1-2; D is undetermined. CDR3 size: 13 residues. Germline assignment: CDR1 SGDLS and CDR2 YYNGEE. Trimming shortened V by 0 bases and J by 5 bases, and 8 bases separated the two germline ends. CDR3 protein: CASSVGEEYGYTF. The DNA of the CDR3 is TGTGCCAGCAGCGTAGGTGAGGAATATGGCTACACCTTC.

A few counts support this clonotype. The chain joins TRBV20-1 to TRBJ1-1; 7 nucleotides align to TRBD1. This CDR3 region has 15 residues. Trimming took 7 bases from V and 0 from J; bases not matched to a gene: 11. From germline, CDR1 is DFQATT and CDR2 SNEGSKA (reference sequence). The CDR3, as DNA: TGCAGTGTCCGAGGGGGACAGCCCATGAACACTGAAGCTTTCTTT. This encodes CSVRGGQPMNTEAFF.

The CDR3 DNA reads as TGTGCCAGCAGCGTGGTCCTCGGGACTAGCGGGGGCGTAAACACCGGGGAGCTGTTTTTT. It translates to CASSVVLGTSGGVNTGELFF. This chain links TRBV9 with TRBJ2-2; 14 bases match TRBD2. The CDR3 covers 20 residues. Losses at the gene ends were 2 bases for V and 2 bases for J; bases not matched to a gene: 11. Germline loops: CDR1 SGDLS, CDR2 YYNGEE.

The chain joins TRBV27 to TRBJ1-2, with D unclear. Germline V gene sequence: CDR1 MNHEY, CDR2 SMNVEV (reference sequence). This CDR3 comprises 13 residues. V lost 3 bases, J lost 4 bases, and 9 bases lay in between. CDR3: CASSFEGGYGYTF. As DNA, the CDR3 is TGTGCCAGCAGTTTTGAGGGTGGCTATGGCTACACCTTC.

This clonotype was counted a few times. This chain's CDR3 is CASSLTHGTASYGYTF. As DNA, the CDR3 is TGTGCCAGCAGTTTAACCCATGGGACAGCGAGCTATGGCTACACCTTC. V usage is TRBV27 and J usage is TRBJ1-2; 7 bases match TRBD1. The CDR3 consists of 16 residues. Trimming took 2 bases from V and 4 from J; bases not matched to a gene: 10. CDR1 and CDR2 (germline): MNHEY, SMNVEV (reference sequence).

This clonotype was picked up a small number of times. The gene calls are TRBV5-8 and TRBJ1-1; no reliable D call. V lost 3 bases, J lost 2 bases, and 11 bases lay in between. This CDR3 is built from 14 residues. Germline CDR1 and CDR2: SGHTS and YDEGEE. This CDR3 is CASSSSPGNTEAFF. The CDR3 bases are TGTGCCAGCAGCTCCTCTCCCGGCAACACTGAAGCTTTCTTT.

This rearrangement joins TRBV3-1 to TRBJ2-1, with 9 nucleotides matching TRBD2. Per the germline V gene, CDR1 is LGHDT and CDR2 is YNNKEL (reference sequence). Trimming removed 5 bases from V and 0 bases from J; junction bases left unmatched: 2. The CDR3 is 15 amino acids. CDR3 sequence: CASSSAGGSYNEQFF. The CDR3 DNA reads TGTGCCAGCAGCTCAGCGGGGGGCTCCTACAATGAGCAGTTCTTC.

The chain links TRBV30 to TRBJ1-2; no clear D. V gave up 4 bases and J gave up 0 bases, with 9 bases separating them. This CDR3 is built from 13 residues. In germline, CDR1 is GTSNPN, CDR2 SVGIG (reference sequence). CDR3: CAWTSLPNYGYTF. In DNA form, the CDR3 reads TGTGCCTGGACCAGTCTGCCTAACTATGGCTACACCTTC.

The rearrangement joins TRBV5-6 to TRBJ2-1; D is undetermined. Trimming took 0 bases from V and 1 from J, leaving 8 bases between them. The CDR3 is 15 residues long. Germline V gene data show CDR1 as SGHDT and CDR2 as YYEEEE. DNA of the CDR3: TGTGCCAGCAGCTTGGGTTTCGGGTCCTACAATGAGCAGTTCTTC. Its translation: CASSLGFGSYNEQFF. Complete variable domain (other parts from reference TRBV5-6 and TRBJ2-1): DAGVTQSPTHLIKTRGQQVTLRCSPKSGHDTVSWYQQALGQGPQFIFQYYEEEERQRGNFPDRFSGHQFPNYSSELNVNALLLGDSALYLCASSLGFGSYNEQFFGPGTRLTVL.

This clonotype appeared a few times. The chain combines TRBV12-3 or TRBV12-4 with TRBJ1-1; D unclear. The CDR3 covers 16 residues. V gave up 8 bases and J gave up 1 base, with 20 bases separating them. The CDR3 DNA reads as TGTGCCAGCTCCTTACCCCTCCCTGGCGGGAACACTGAAGCTTTCTTT. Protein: CASSLPLPGGNTEAFF.